These 26 T cell receptor beta chains were sequenced from one sample in a study of blood T cell repertoires in COVID-19. This table comes from immunoSEQ multiplex PCR, and its TCRdb copy is limited to in-frame clones, with some not included. Altogether tens of thousands of clones are present, roughly nine tenths being singletons, with the ten largest covering around 25%. Sequencing input: peripheral blood. Receptors were obtained from an elderly woman with active or convalescent COVID-19.

This chain uses TRBV10-1 with TRBJ1-5, with 9 bases identical to TRBD1. The V and J ends lost 4 bases and 9 bases, in that order; junction bases with no gene match: 13. This CDR3 contains 16 residues. Per the germline V gene, CDR1 is WNHNN and CDR2 is SYGVQD (reference sequence). CDR3 sequence reads: CASSVDGTGRKRPQHF. The CDR3 DNA sequence: TGCGCCAGCAGTGTAGACGGGACAGGGCGGAAACGGCCCCAGCATTTT.

This clone was observed once. The V and J genes are TRBV6-1 and TRBJ1-5; the match to TRBD1 covers 9 bases. V shed 3 bases and J 4 bases; nucleotides not matched to a gene: 7. The V gene's germline CDR1 is MNHNS and CDR2 SASEGT. This CDR3 has 16 residues. CDR3 nucleotides: TGTGCCAGCAGTGAGGCGACAGGGGGGTTAAATCAGCCCCAGCATTTT. Translation: CASSEATGGLNQPQHF.

This sequence joins TRBV14 and TRBJ1-4, with a weak D call TRBD1 (6 bases). This CDR3 comprises 16 residues. Trimming pared 5 bases from V and 7 bases from J, leaving 20 bases between. Germline V CDR1 and CDR2: SGHDN, FVKESK. This CDR3 reads CASSGMKGVGTEKLFF. CDR3 nucleotide sequence: TGTGCCAGCAGCGGAATGAAGGGGGTCGGCACTGAAAAACTGTTTTTT.

The rearrangement uses TRBV5-1 and TRBJ1-3, with D perhaps matching TRBD1 (6 bases). V lost 4 bases and J lost 7, with 12 bases in between. This CDR3 is built from 13 residues. Germline lookup yields CDR1 SGHRS and CDR2 YFSETQ. DNA of the CDR3: TGCGCCAGCAGCCAAACTCAGGGGAACACCATATATTTT. The encoded protein is CASSQTQGNTIYF.

About this clone itself: Other nucleotide sequences from this sample produce the same CDR3. The chain carries TRBV5-4 and TRBJ2-5; 9 nucleotides match TRBD1. The CDR3 extends over 14 amino acids. Per germline, CDR1 SGHNT and CDR2 YYREEE (reference sequence). With 4 bases clipped from V and 1 base from J, the junction kept 2 bases outside the gene matches. The CDR3 DNA sequence: TGTGCCAGCAGCAAGGACAGGGGCCAAGAGACCCAGTACTTC. Translated: CASSKDRGQETQYF.

V and J are TRBV5-4 and TRBJ1-2; 10 bases are shared with TRBD1. The V segment lost 3 bases and the J segment 7 bases; nucleotides outside the gene matches: 9. CDR1 and CDR2 (germline): SGHNT, YYREEE (reference sequence). The CDR3 is made up of 15 amino acids. The CDR3 nucleotides are TGTGCCAGCAGCTGGGCTTCCGGGACAGGGGCTGGCTACACCTTC. Protein product: CASSWASGTGAGYTF.

A single count supports this clone. The CDR3 region has the DNA TGCAGCGTTGTCCGTACAGGGAGTGAAAAACTGTTTTTT. It is translated as CSVVRTGSEKLFF. The chain couples TRBV29-1 to TRBJ1-4, with D perhaps TRBD1 (6 bases). Per germline, CDR1 SQVTM and CDR2 ANQGSEA. Between the trimmed V and J ends, which lost 4 bases and 7 bases, there was a span of 13 bases. The CDR3 is made up of 13 amino acids.

The V call is TRBV10-3, the J call TRBJ2-6, with TRBD2 matching over 8 bases. This CDR3 is 19 amino acids long. CDR1 is ENHRY, CDR2 SYGVKD, per germline. Trimming removed 4 bases from V and 0 bases from J; junction bases left unmatched: 11. CDR3 nucleotide sequence: TGTGCCATCAGTGGTTATTGGAGCGGGGGATACTCTGGGGCCAACGTCCTGACTTTC. It translates to CAISGYWSGGYSGANVLTF.

The gene calls are TRBV6-1 and TRBJ1-6; D remains ambiguous. Looked up from germline, CDR1 is MNHNS and CDR2 is SASEGT. The CDR3 is 16 residues long. Trimming pared 2 bases from V and 6 bases from J, leaving 14 bases between. In DNA, the CDR3 is TGTGCCAGCAGTGAATTGCTGGTGATTAGTAATTCACCCCTCCACTTT. It specifies CASSELLVISNSPLHF.

This clone was counted between two and nine times. CDR3 amino acids: CASSQDPDRGTGELFF. The CDR3 nucleotides are TGTGCCAGCAGCCAAGACCCGGACAGGGGCACCGGGGAGCTGTTTTTT. This chain uses TRBV4-2 with TRBJ2-2; 9 bases map to TRBD1. V lost 0 bases and J lost 4; bases outside the gene matches: 3. Germline CDR1 reads LGHNA; CDR2 reads YNFKEQ. This CDR3 contains 16 residues.

J is TRBJ1-5 and V is TRBV18; D possibly corresponds to TRBD1 (6 bases). V lost 3 bases and J 2 bases, leaving 11 bases between the germline ends. Germline CDR1 KGHSH, CDR2 LQKENI. There are 15 residues in the CDR3. The CDR3 DNA follows: TGTGCCAGCTCACCGACAGGATATGGCAATCAGCCCCAGCATTTT. Amino acids: CASSPTGYGNQPQHF. Combining the CDR3 with reference TRBV18 and TRBJ1-5 gives the whole variable domain NAGVMQNPRHLVRRRGQEARLRCSPMKGHSHVYWYRQLPEEGLKFMVYLQKENIIDESGMPKERFSAEFPKEGPSILRIQQVVRGDSAAYFCASSPTGYGNQPQHFGDGTRLSIL.

V usage is TRBV7-9 and J usage is TRBJ1-2, with a possible D match to TRBD1 (5 bases). The V gene lost 5 bases and the J gene lost 2 bases, with 12 bases spanning the gap. Per germline, CDR1 SEHNR and CDR2 FQNEAQ (reference sequence). This CDR3 has 14 amino acids. CDR3 nucleotides: TGTGCCAGCAGCCCCGCCGGGGGGAACTATGGCTACACCTTC. Its protein is CASSPAGGNYGYTF.

The gene calls are TRBV5-1 and TRBJ2-5; tentative D call: TRBD2 (6 bases). Trimming pared 2 bases from V and 1 base from J, leaving 12 bases between. CDR3 length: 15 amino acids. Looked up from germline, CDR1 is SGHRS and CDR2 is YFSETQ. CDR3 nucleotides: TGCGCCAGCAGCTTTGGTTTGGGAGGCCAAGAGACCCAGTACTTC. Protein sequence: CASSFGLGGQETQYF. Drawing the rest from reference TRBV5-1 and TRBJ2-5, the complete variable domain is KAGVTQTPRYLIKTRGQQVTLSCSPISGHRSVSWYQQTPGQGLQFLFEYFSETQRNKGNFPGRFSGRQFSNSRSEMNVSTLELGDSALYLCASSFGLGGQETQYFGPGTRLLVL.

The chain has TRBV7-2 and TRBJ2-1; 8 bases line up with TRBD2. This CDR3 contains 18 residues. The V segment lost 3 bases and the J segment 8 bases; nucleotides outside the gene matches: 18. CDR1 SGHTA and CDR2 FQGNSA come from the germline V gene. The CDR3, as DNA: TGTGCCAGCAGCTTGAGGGGCCAGATAGCGGGGCCTGGGGATGAGCAGTTCTTC. It specifies CASSLRGQIAGPGDEQFF.

V usage is TRBV7-2 and J usage is TRBJ1-6, with a weak D call TRBD1 (6 bases). Germline lookup yields CDR1 SGHTA and CDR2 FQGNSA. CDR3 length: 15 residues. V dropped 5 bases and J dropped 7 bases, with 15 bases sitting between them. The CDR3 DNA follows: TGTGCCAGCAGCCTAAGGGGGGGATCCAATTCACCCCTCCACTTT. It is translated as CASSLRGGSNSPLHF.

CDR3 amino acids: CASRTAGVAEKLFF. CDR3 coding DNA: TGTGCCAGCAGGACGGCAGGGGTGGCTGAAAAACTGTTTTTT. The chain uses TRBV6-5 and TRBJ1-4; a possible D gene is TRBD1 (6 bases). This CDR3 region has 14 residues. The germline V and J ends were trimmed by 6 bases and 7 bases, with 15 bases remaining between them. Germline V CDR1 and CDR2: MNHEY, SVGAGI.

The chain links TRBV6-4 to TRBJ1-2, with 8 positions matching TRBD1. After removal of 4 bases from V and 0 bases from J, the junction contained 4 bases not matched to a gene. Germline V CDR1 and CDR2: MRHNA, SNTAGT. CDR3 length equals 15 residues. CDR3 in amino acids: CASSGTGGANYGYTF. CDR3 bases: TGTGCCAGCAGTGGAACAGGGGGAGCTAACTATGGCTACACCTTC.

The V call is TRBV11-1, the J call TRBJ1-1; 9 nucleotides agree with TRBD1. V shed 1 base, J shed 4 bases, and the junction held 4 bases outside the gene matches. CDR1 is SGHAT, CDR2 FQDESV, per germline (reference sequence). This CDR3 has 15 amino acids. The CDR3 sequence: CASSLETGGGTEAFF. As DNA, the CDR3 is TGTGCCAGCAGCTTAGAGACAGGGGGAGGCACTGAAGCTTTCTTT.

This chain connects TRBV28 to TRBJ1-4; D may be TRBD1 (5 bases). Germline V gene lookup returns CDR1 MDHEN and CDR2 SYDVKM. V lost 3 bases and J 0 bases, leaving 8 bases between the germline ends. The CDR3 is 15 amino acids. CDR3 sequence reads: CASSLGGATNEKLFF. The CDR3 nucleotides are TGTGCCAGCAGTTTGGGGGGGGCAACTAATGAAAAACTGTTTTTT.

The chain couples TRBV2 to TRBJ1-6, with a possible D match to TRBD1 (5 bases). Germline V gene data show CDR1 as SNHLY and CDR2 as FYNNEI. Trimming stripped 7 bases from V and 9 bases from J, with 19 bases between. The CDR3 runs to 15 residues. The CDR3 DNA is TGTGCCAGCACCCTCGGCGGGGGGGGGAGTTCACCCCTCCACTTT. Protein: CASTLGGGGSSPLHF. The full variable domain, rest sourced from reference TRBV2 and TRBJ1-6, is EPEVTQTPSHQVTQMGQEVILRCVPISNHLYFYWYRQILGQKVEFLVSFYNNEISEKSEIFDDQFSVERPDGSNFTLKIRSTKLEDSAMYFCASTLGGGGSSPLHFGNGTRLTVT.

The chain has TRBV5-6 and TRBJ1-2; the D gene is possibly TRBD1 (6 bases). V lost 0 bases and J 4 bases, leaving 10 bases between the germline ends. The CDR3 extends over 14 amino acids. Germline assignment: CDR1 SGHDT and CDR2 YYEEEE. DNA of the CDR3: TGTGCCAGCAGCTTGGGAGGACAGTTCTATGGCTACACCTTC. Translation gives CASSLGGQFYGYTF.

This chain connects TRBV5-1 to TRBJ2-3; D possibly corresponds to TRBD1 (6 bases). V lost 4 bases to trimming and J lost 1 base, with 13 bases between them. Germline V gene data show CDR1 as SGHRS and CDR2 as YFSETQ. The CDR3 contains 15 residues. CDR3 sequence (DNA): TGCGCCAGCAGCCTAGGACAGTACCGCACAGATACGCAGTATTTT. This sequence encodes CASSLGQYRTDTQYF.

The gene calls are TRBV5-1 and TRBJ1-2; no firm D call. Between the trimmed V and J ends, which lost 4 bases and 4 bases, there was a span of 11 bases. This CDR3 has 13 residues. CDR1 is SGHRS and CDR2 is YFSETQ in the germline V gene. The CDR3 protein is CASSAGGGYGYTF. CDR3 sequence (DNA): TGCGCCAGCAGCGCAGGTGGAGGCTATGGCTACACCTTC.

The chain links TRBV28 to TRBJ1-6; 8 positions match TRBD1. The CDR3 is 14 residues long. V gave up 7 bases and J gave up 16 bases; unmatched junction bases: 15. Germline V gives CDR1 MDHEN, CDR2 SYDVKM. The CDR3 region is CASTPPGGAARLHF. The CDR3 DNA reads as TGTGCCAGCACCCCCCCAGGGGGCGCGGCTCGACTCCACTTT. Full variable domain (missing parts from reference TRBV28 and TRBJ1-6): DVKVTQSSRYLVKRTGEKVFLECVQDMDHENMFWYRQDPGLGLRLIYFSYDVKMKEKGDIPEGYSVSREKKERFSLILESASTNQTSMYLCASTPPGGAARLHFGNGTRLTVT.

This clone was recorded a few times. The genes are TRBV28 and TRBJ2-1, with 12 bases aligning to TRBD1. With 5 bases clipped from V and 9 bases from J, the junction kept 11 bases outside the gene matches. CDR3 length: 16 residues. The V gene's germline CDR1 is MDHEN and CDR2 SYDVKM. This CDR3 reads CASSGPGQGAFGEQFF. CDR3 in DNA: TGTGCCAGCAGTGGACCGGGACAGGGGGCTTTCGGTGAGCAGTTCTTC.

The chain couples TRBV19 to TRBJ2-3; 7 bases are shared with TRBD1. CDR3 length: 14 amino acids. Germline trimming cut 9 bases from V and 5 bases from J; bases unmatched to any gene: 11. In germline, CDR1 is LNHDA, CDR2 SQIVND (reference sequence). The CDR3 loop is CASRSSYRGDTQYF. DNA of the CDR3: TGTGCCAGCCGGTCGTCTTACAGGGGAGATACGCAGTATTTT. Drawing the rest from reference TRBV19 and TRBJ2-3, the complete variable domain is DGGITQSPKYLFRKEGQNVTLSCEQNLNHDAMYWYRQDPGQGLRLIYYSQIVNDFQKGDIAEGYSVSREKKESFPLTVTSAQKNPTAFYLCASRSSYRGDTQYFGPGTRLTVL.